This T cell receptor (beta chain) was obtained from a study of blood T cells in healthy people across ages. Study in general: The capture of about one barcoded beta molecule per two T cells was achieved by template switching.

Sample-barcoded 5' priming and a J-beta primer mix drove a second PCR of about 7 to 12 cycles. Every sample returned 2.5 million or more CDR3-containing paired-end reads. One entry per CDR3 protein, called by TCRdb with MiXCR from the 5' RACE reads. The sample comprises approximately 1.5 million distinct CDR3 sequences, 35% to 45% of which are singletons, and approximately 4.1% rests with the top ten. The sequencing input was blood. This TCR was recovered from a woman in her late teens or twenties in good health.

The CDR3 DNA follows: TGTGCCAGCAGTGGGGGGGGATCAGAGACCCAGTACTTC. Translation gives CASSGGGSETQYF. The chain employs TRBV2 and TRBJ2-5, with TRBD2 matching 7 bases. Trimming cost V 4 bases and J 4 bases; bases outside gene matches: 3. This CDR3 spans 13 amino acids. Germline assignment: CDR1 SNHLY and CDR2 FYNNEI. Full variable domain (outside the CDR3, taken from reference TRBV2 and TRBJ2-5): EPEVTQTPSHQVTQMGQEVILRCVPISNHLYFYWYRQILGQKVEFLVSFYNNEISEKSEIFDDQFSVERPDGSNFTLKIRSTKLEDSAMYFCASSGGGSETQYFGPGTRLLVL.